Given below is one T cell receptor beta chain in context. These data are taken from a study of blood T cell repertoires in COVID-19. Using immunoSEQ multiplex PCR, the repertoire was profiled, and TCRdb retains in-frame clones only, with some absent. In the table there are roughly 160,000 clones, over 75% of which are singletons. The CDR3 runs 16 residues. Germline-derived CDR1 and CDR2 are SGHRS and YFSETQ. Germline trimming cut 2 bases from V and 0 bases from J; bases unmatched to any gene: 2. Material: PBMCs or T cells enriched from blood (not recorded which). This clonotype originated in a woman in her 40s with acute COVID-19. The J gene is TRBJ2-1, the V gene TRBV5-1; the match to TRBD2 covers 10 bases. This chain's CDR3 is CASSFASGSSYNEQFF. In DNA, the CDR3 is TGCGCCAGCAGCTTTGCTAGCGGGAGCTCCTACAATGAGCAGTTCTTC. Together with reference TRBV5-1 and TRBJ2-1, the CDR3 gives the full variable domain: KAGVTQTPRYLIKTRGQQVTLSCSPISGHRSVSWYQQTPGQGLQFLFEYFSETQRNKGNFPGRFSGRQFSNSRSEMNVSTLELGDSALYLCASSFASGSSYNEQFFGPGTRLTVL.